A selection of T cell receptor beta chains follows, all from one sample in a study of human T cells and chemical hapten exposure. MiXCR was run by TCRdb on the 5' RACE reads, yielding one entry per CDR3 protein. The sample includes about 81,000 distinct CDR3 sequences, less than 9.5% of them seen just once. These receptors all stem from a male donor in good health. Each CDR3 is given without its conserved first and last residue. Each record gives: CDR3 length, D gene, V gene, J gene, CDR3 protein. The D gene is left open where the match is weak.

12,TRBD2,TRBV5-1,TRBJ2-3,ASSSLAGVDTQY
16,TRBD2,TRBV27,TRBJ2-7,ASSRNGLAGKRGYEQY
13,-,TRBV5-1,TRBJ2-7,ASSLESRSSYEQY
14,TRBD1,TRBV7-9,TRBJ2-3,ASRSPGTGSTDTQY
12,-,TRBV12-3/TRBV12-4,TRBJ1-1,ASRRGQSNTEAF
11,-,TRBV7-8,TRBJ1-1,ASSLDRDTEAF
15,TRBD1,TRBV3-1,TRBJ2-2,ASSPPGRQGPTGELF
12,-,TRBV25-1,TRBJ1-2,ASSGRGANYGYT
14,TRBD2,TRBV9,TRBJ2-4,ASSVELAGGLGIQY
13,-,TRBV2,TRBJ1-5,ASSASGEGNQPQH
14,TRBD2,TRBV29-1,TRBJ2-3,SVGGTSGRTGDTQY
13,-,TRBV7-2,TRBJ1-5,ASSLGAGTNQPQH
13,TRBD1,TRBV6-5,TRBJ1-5,ASSFGGQGTQPQH
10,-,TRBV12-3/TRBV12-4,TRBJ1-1,ASSLVEGKAF
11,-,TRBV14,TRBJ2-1,ASSQRSINEQF
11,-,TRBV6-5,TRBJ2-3,ASMAESTDTQY
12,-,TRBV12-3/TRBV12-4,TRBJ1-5,ASTRGVGNQPQH
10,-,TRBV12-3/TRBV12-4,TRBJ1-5,ASSVRNQPQH
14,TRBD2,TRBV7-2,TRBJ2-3,ASSPKAGYGTDTQY
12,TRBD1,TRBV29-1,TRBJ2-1,SVEGTGAYNEQF
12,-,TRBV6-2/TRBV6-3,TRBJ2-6,ASCLVSGANVLT
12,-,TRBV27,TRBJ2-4,ASSFLTTKNIQY
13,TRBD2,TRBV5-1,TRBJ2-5,ASSLAGGRIETQY
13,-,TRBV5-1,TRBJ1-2,ASSLEQGGDYGYT
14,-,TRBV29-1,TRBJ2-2,SVEVGPDSYTGELF
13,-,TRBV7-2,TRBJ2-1,ASRTAGPAPNEQF
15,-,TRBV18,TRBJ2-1,ASSPHLPRLVENEQF
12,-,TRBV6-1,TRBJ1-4,ASSVRKANEKLF
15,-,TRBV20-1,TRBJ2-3,SARIYSVGVGPDTQY
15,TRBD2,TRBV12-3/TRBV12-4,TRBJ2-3,ASSLFLAGGETDTQY
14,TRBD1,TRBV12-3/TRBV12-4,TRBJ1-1,ASSPKGQGAGTEAF
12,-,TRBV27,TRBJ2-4,ASSLARAKNIQY
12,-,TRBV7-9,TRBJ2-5,ASSLVSLEETQY
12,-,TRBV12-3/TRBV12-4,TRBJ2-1,ASSLALGGGGQF
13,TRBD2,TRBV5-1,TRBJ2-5,ASSGGLELVETQY
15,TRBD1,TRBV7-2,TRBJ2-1,ASSLDQRDRSYNEQF
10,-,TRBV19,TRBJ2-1,ASSIPGPGQF
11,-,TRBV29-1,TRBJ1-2,SVEEMAEIGYT
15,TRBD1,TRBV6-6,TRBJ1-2,ASSYSIAQGGGYGYT
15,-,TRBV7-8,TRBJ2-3,ASSPYEGSRKTDTQY
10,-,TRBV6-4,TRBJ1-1,ASSDGAREAF
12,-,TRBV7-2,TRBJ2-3,ASSLEGGADTQY
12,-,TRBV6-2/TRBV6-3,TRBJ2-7,ASSYAGNHYEQY
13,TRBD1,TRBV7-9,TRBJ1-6,ASSSQGQINSPLH
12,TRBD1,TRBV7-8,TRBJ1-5,ASSFTGDNQPQH
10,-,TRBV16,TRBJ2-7,ASTPGYHEQY
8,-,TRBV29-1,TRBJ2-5,SAEEETQY
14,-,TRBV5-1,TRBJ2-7,ASSLEMAGLSYEQY
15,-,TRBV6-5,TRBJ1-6,ASSTDRMISYNSPLH
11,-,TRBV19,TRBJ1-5,ASQYYSNQPQH
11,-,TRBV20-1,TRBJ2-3,SARATTTDTQY
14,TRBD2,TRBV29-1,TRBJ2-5,SVDSPSGRKGETQY
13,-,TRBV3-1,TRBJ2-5,ASSQVGVGSPTQY
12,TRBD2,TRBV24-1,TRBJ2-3,ATRPSGDTDTQY
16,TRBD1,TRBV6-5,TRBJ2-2,ASSYSIQTGGNTGELF